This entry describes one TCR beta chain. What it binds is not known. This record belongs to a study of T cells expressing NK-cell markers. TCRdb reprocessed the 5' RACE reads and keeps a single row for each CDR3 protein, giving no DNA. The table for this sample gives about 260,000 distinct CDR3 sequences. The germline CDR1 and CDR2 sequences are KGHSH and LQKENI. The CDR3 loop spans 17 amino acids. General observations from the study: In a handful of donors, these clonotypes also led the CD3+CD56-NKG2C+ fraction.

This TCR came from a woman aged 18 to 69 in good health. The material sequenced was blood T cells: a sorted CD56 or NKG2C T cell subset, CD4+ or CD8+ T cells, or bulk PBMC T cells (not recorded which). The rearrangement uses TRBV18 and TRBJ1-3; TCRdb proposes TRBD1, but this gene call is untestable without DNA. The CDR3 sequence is CASSPTGTVLSGNTIYF.